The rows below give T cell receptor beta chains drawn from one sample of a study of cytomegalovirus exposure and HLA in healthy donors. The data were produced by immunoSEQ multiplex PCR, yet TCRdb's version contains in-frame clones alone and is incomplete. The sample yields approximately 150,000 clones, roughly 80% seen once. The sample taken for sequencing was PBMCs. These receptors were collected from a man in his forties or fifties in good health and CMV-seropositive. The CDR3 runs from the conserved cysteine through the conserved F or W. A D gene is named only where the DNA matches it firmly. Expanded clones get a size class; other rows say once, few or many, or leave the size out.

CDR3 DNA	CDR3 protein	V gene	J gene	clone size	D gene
TGTGCCAGCAGTTATCAAGGTACAGGGATCACTGAAGCTTTCTTT	CASSYQGTGITEAFF	TRBV6-5	TRBJ1-1	NA	NA
TGTGCCAGCAGGCCCTCGGGACTAGCGGGGAATGAGCAGTTCTTC	CASRPSGLAGNEQFF	TRBV7-9	TRBJ2-1	NA	TRBD2
TGTGCCAGCAGTTACCGTCAAGCTTATGGCTACACCTTC	CASSYRQAYGYTF	TRBV6-5	TRBJ1-2	NA	NA
TGTGCCAGCAGCTTATACACTGAAGCTTTCTTT	CASSLYTEAFF	TRBV2	TRBJ1-1	NA	NA
TGTGCCAGCACCCTAACAGGGCACGAGCAGTTCTTC	CASTLTGHEQFF	TRBV6-1	TRBJ2-1	few	NA
TGTGCCAGCAGCCCCTACGAGGCCGGGGAGCTGTTTTTT	CASSPYEAGELFF	TRBV11-3	TRBJ2-2	NA	NA
TGTGCCAGCAGCTCCCAGACAGAGTACGAGCAGTACTTC	CASSSQTEYEQYF	TRBV6-6	TRBJ2-7	NA	NA
TGTGCCAGCAGTTTGTACGGACAGGGGACCTTTAGCTATGGCTACACCTTC	CASSLYGQGTFSYGYTF	TRBV28	TRBJ1-2	NA	TRBD1
TGTGCCAGCAGTCCACCCCCCACATATACCTACGAGCAGTACTTC	CASSPPPTYTYEQYF	TRBV6-1	TRBJ2-7	once	NA
TGCGCCAGCAGCTTGGACAGGGTAGGGAACACTGAAGCTTTCTTT	CASSLDRVGNTEAFF	TRBV5-1	TRBJ1-1	few	NA
TGTGCCAGCACCTTCGGGTCATGGAACACTGAAGCTTTCTTT	CASTFGSWNTEAFF	TRBV2	TRBJ1-1	NA	NA
TGTGCCAGCAGCCCGGACAGGGGCTTCAGGAACATTCAGTACTTC	CASSPDRGFRNIQYF	TRBV25-1	TRBJ2-4	few	TRBD1
TGCGCCAGCAGCGCGGCGGGGGACTATGGCTACACCTTC	CASSAAGDYGYTF	TRBV5-1	TRBJ1-2	NA	NA
TGTGCCACCCTAGGGGTCGCGAACACCGGGGAGCTGTTTTTT	CATLGVANTGELFF	TRBV18	TRBJ2-2	NA	NA
TGCGCCAGCAGCTGGCCTCAAGGACAGGGGAGTACCTACGAGCAGTACTTC	CASSWPQGQGSTYEQYF	TRBV5-1	TRBJ2-7	NA	TRBD1
TGTGCCAGCAGTGAAGCCGGACTTATTGGCAATCAGCCCCAGCATTTT	CASSEAGLIGNQPQHF	TRBV6-1	TRBJ1-5	NA	NA
TGTGCCACCAGCGCGGACAGCGAAAACATTCAGTACTTC	CATSADSENIQYF	TRBV15	TRBJ2-4	NA	NA